The 19 T cell receptor beta chains reported below all come from one sample, sequenced in a study of blood T cells in healthy people across ages. The authors ran a second PCR of about 7 to 12 cycles using a sample-barcoded 5' primer and a J-beta primer mix. MiXCR, run by TCRdb on the 5' RACE reads, gives a single entry per CDR3 protein. The table includes about 640,000 distinct CDR3 sequences, less than 45% detected once. The specimen was blood. The source is a man older than 75 in good health.

With respect to this clonotype: This may come from a read error, since a much larger clone is one base off. The genes are TRBV5-1 and TRBJ2-3; D gene unclear. Germline CDR1 and CDR2: SGHRS and YFSETQ. This CDR3 is built from 17 residues. CDR3 amino acids: CAGSLRGQSGSTDTQYF. CDR3 DNA sequence: TGCGCCGGCAGCTTGAGAGGCCAATCGGGTAGCACAGATACGCAGTATTTT. The complete variable domain, with remaining parts taken from reference TRBV5-1 and TRBJ2-3, reads KAGVTQTPRYLIKTRGQQVTLSCSPISGHRSVSWYQQTPGQGLQFLFEYFSETQRNKGNFPGRFSGRQFSNSRSEMNVSTLELGDSALYLCAGSLRGQSGSTDTQYFGPGTRLTVL.

DNA of the CDR3: TGTGCCAGCAGCCTCCCGGGAGCGGCGACGCAGTATTTT. Residues: CASSLPGAATQYF. This chain uses TRBV9 with TRBJ2-3; a weak D match, TRBD2 (6 bases). Per the germline V gene, CDR1 is SGDLS and CDR2 is YYNGEE. Trimming shortened V by 4 bases and J by 9 bases, and 15 bases separated the two germline ends. The CDR3 extends over 13 amino acids.

This clonotype came up many times. The genes are TRBV29-1 and TRBJ2-1, with D perhaps TRBD2 (5 bases). The V end lost 7 bases, the J end lost 3 bases, and 10 bases lay between the germline ends. The CDR3 has 12 residues. Per germline, CDR1 SQVTM and CDR2 ANQGSEA. The CDR3 sequence: CSAADYYNEQFF. Written as DNA, the CDR3 is TGCAGCGCCGCTGACTACTACAATGAGCAGTTCTTC.

The chain is built from TRBV7-9 and TRBJ1-4; tentatively, D is TRBD1 (6 bases). Per the germline V gene, CDR1 is SEHNR and CDR2 is FQNEAQ (reference sequence). The CDR3 runs to 15 residues. V was cut by 4 bases and J by 11 bases, with 20 bases left in between. The CDR3 bases are TGTGCCAGCAGCTCCGGGGGCGGCGTCGGGGAGAAACTGTTTTTT. Protein sequence: CASSSGGGVGEKLFF.

This clonotype was recorded a few times. The chain carries TRBV20-1 and TRBJ2-4; tentative D call: TRBD2 (7 bases). With 0 bases removed from V and 7 bases from J, the gap between germline ends came to 19 bases. CDR1 is DFQATT, CDR2 SNEGSKA, per germline (reference sequence). This CDR3 contains 16 residues. CDR3 sequence reads: CSAREGARTRGNIQYF. In DNA, the CDR3 is TGCAGTGCTAGAGAGGGGGCTAGGACTAGGGGGAACATTCAGTACTTC.

The V gene is TRBV27, the J gene TRBJ2-7, with D possibly matching TRBD2 (6 bases). The CDR3 extends over 14 amino acids. V dropped 7 bases and J dropped 2 bases, with 15 bases sitting between them. Germline CDR1 MNHEY, CDR2 SMNVEV (reference sequence). CDR3 loop: CASTRREGAYEQYF. CDR3 nucleotides: TGTGCCAGCACTCGGAGGGAAGGAGCCTACGAGCAGTACTTC.

This rearrangement joins TRBV20-1 to TRBJ2-3; possible D gene TRBD2, 6 bases. V lost 0 bases, J lost 2 bases, and 12 bases lay in between. This CDR3 has 15 amino acids. The V gene's germline CDR1 is DFQATT and CDR2 SNEGSKA (reference sequence). This chain's CDR3 is CSAREGGGYTDTQYF. As DNA, the CDR3 is TGCAGTGCTAGAGAGGGAGGCGGGTACACAGATACGCAGTATTTT.

This clonotype was detected only a few times. V usage is TRBV4-2 and J usage is TRBJ1-2, with 10 positions matching TRBD1. Per germline, CDR1 LGHNA and CDR2 YNFKEQ. The CDR3 is 15 residues long. The junction had 8 bases not matched to a gene; V was cut back by 4 bases and J by 6 bases. The CDR3 sequence: CASSRETGGADGYTF. The CDR3, as DNA: TGTGCCAGCAGCCGAGAGACAGGGGGCGCTGATGGCTACACCTTC.

This clonotype was seen only a few times. The chain has TRBV6-6 and TRBJ2-6; D possibly matches TRBD1 or TRBD2 (5 bases each). The germline V gene has CDR1 MNHNY and CDR2 SVGAGI (reference sequence). Trimming shortened V by 7 bases and J by 4 bases, and 14 bases separated the two germline ends. The CDR3 spans 15 residues. The CDR3 nucleotides read TGTGCCAGCACGAGGATGGGGACCGGGGCCAACGTCCTGACTTTC. Translated: CASTRMGTGANVLTF.

This clonotype was found a few times. The gene calls are TRBV4-3 and TRBJ2-3; D might be TRBD1 or TRBD2, each matching 5 bases. Trimming removed 0 bases from V and 2 bases from J, with 18 bases in between. Per germline, CDR1 LGHNA and CDR2 YSLEER. This CDR3 comprises 18 residues. The CDR3 bases are TGCGCCAGCAGCCAAGAGTTCGGGACCGCCTTCTTCACAGATACGCAGTATTTT. Its translation is CASSQEFGTAFFTDTQYF.

The gene calls are TRBV30 and TRBJ1-6; 12 nucleotides align to TRBD1. There are 16 residues in the CDR3. The J segment lost 6 bases and the V segment lost 3 bases, leaving 6 bases of the junction unmatched. CDR1 and CDR2 from the germline V gene are GTSNPN and SVGIG (reference sequence). The DNA of the CDR3 is TGTGCCTGGAGCGTCAGGGACAGGGGGCTTAATTCACCCCTCCACTTT. Translation: CAWSVRDRGLNSPLHF.

This clonotype occurred a few times. The chain recombines TRBV6-2 or TRBV6-3 with TRBJ1-6; D call uncertain. The CDR3 is made up of 14 amino acids. Looked up from germline, CDR1 is MNHEY and CDR2 is SVGEGT. The V end lost 6 bases, the J end lost 8 bases, and 14 bases lay between the germline ends. CDR3: CASSLPRIDSPLHF. CDR3 coding DNA: TGTGCCAGCAGCCTACCCAGGATCGATTCACCCCTCCACTTT.

This chain joins TRBV9 and TRBJ2-6; 10 bases match TRBD2. The germline CDR1 and CDR2 sequences are SGDLS and YYNGEE. With 4 bases clipped from V and 0 bases from J, the junction kept 4 bases outside the gene matches. The CDR3 length is 17 residues. CDR3 DNA sequence: TGTGCCAGCAGCATTAGCGGGGGGAACTCTGGGGCCAACGTCCTGACTTTC. Translation gives CASSISGGNSGANVLTF. Based on the CDR3 plus reference TRBV9 and TRBJ2-6, the full variable domain is DSGVTQTPKHLITATGQRVTLRCSPRSGDLSVYWYQQSLDQGLQFLIQYYNGEERAKGNILERFSAQQFPDLHSELNLSSLELGDSALYFCASSISGGNSGANVLTFGAGSRLTVL.

The J gene is TRBJ1-4, the V gene TRBV29-1, with D perhaps matching TRBD1 (6 bases). Germline V gene lookup returns CDR1 SQVTM and CDR2 ANQGSEA. V lost 7 bases to trimming and J lost 7 bases, with 19 bases between them. CDR3 length: 14 amino acids. CDR3 sequence: CSGLDGGGGEKLFF. CDR3 nucleotide sequence: TGCAGCGGATTGGATGGGGGGGGCGGTGAAAAACTGTTTTTT. Combining the CDR3 with reference TRBV29-1 and TRBJ1-4 gives the whole variable domain SAVISQKPSRDICQRGTSLTIQCQVDSQVTMMFWYRQQPGQSLTLIATANQGSEATYESGFVIDKFPISRPNLTFSTLTVSNMSPEDSSIYLCSGLDGGGGEKLFFGSGTQLSVL.

This clonotype occurred once. The chain couples TRBV10-1 to TRBJ2-2; the D is unclear. Germline V gives CDR1 WNHNN, CDR2 SYGVQD (reference sequence). The length of the CDR3 is 14 residues. The V end lost 8 bases, the J end lost 1 base, and 11 bases lay between the germline ends. CDR3 nucleotides: TGCGCCAGCCGGGCGACGGTGAACACCGGGGAGCTGTTTTTT. This sequence encodes CASRATVNTGELFF.

This clonotype has a handful of counts. V is TRBV5-4 and J is TRBJ2-5, with 7 bases aligning to TRBD1. Per germline, CDR1 SGHNT and CDR2 YYREEE (reference sequence). The CDR3 has 15 amino acids. With V trimmed by 3 bases and J by 5 bases, 10 bases remained unmatched. The CDR3 protein is CASSSRDRIQETQYF. The CDR3 DNA is TGTGCCAGCAGCTCCCGGGACAGAATCCAGGAGACCCAGTACTTC.

This chain joins TRBV12-3 or TRBV12-4 and TRBJ2-4; a possible D gene is TRBD2 (5 bases). The DNA matches TRBJ2-7 better at its end, which makes the J call doubtful. This CDR3 has 14 amino acids. The CDR3 spells CASSFSVGTYEQYF. DNA for the CDR3: TGTGCCAGCAGCTTCTCGGTCGGGACCTACGAGCAGTACTTC.

This clonotype occurred a few times. The chain recombines TRBV29-1 with TRBJ2-5; 13 nucleotides agree with TRBD2. The CDR3 runs to 13 residues. The trim removed 7 bases at V and 4 bases at J, leaving 3 bases unmatched. Germline lookup yields CDR1 SQVTM and CDR2 ANQGSEA. CDR3 in amino acids: CSGGTSGAETQYF. In DNA form, the CDR3 reads TGCAGCGGAGGGACTAGCGGGGCAGAGACCCAGTACTTC.

This clonotype was recorded only once. The J gene is TRBJ1-1, the V gene TRBV6-2 or TRBV6-3; D is unresolved. V shed 2 bases and J shed 0 bases, with 22 bases lying between them. Germline CDR1 MNHEY, CDR2 SVGEGT. CDR3 length equals 19 residues. The chain's CDR3 is CASSYVGSRRLLMNTEAFF. CDR3 nucleotide sequence: TGTGCCAGCAGTTACGTGGGATCGCGCCGGCTTCTAATGAACACTGAAGCTTTCTTT.